Listed here are 30 T cell receptor beta chains from one sample, sequenced in a study of monozygotic twins with inflammatory bowel disease. TCRdb processed the 5' RACE reads again and assigns one entry to each CDR3 protein, with no DNA. Reported are some 150,000 distinct CDR3 sequences; the ten largest clones contain roughly 7%. Sequencing was done on a sample of blood. The receptors stem from a human donor with ulcerative colitis or Crohn's disease, or a healthy co-twin of an affected twin (not recorded which).

The rearrangement links TRBV14 to TRBJ1-1; TCRdb's D call, TRBD1, is unchecked because there is no DNA. The CDR3 has 16 amino acids. The germline gives CDR1 SGHDN, CDR2 FVKESK. The CDR3 sequence: CASSLRGGQSGTEAFF.

The chain couples TRBV14 to TRBJ2-4. The germline V gene encodes CDR1 SGHDN and CDR2 FVKESK. This CDR3 contains 19 residues. Here the CDR3 reads CASSQDSSVAGLTKNIQYF.

This chain uses TRBV12-3 or TRBV12-4 with TRBJ2-1; the D call of TRBD2 rests on TCRdb alone, since no DNA is present to check it. The CDR3 consists of 16 residues. CDR3: CASSPGLAGPYNEQFF.

This chain connects TRBV28 to TRBJ2-1; TCRdb designates TRBD2, a call that cannot be tested without DNA. This CDR3 spans 15 amino acids. The germline V gene has CDR1 MDHEN and CDR2 SYDVKM. The CDR3: CASSPPGTRGNEQFF. The complete variable domain, with remaining parts taken from reference TRBV28 and TRBJ2-1, reads DVKVTQSSRYLVKRTGEKVFLECVQDMDHENMFWYRQDPGLGLRLIYFSYDVKMKEKGDIPEGYSVSREKKERFSLILESASTNQTSMYLCASSPPGTRGNEQFFGPGTRLTVL.

The chain couples TRBV19 to TRBJ1-1. The CDR3 loop spans 14 amino acids. From germline, CDR1 is LNHDA and CDR2 SQIVND (reference sequence). The CDR3 loop reads CASTVTGGNTEAFF.

J is TRBJ2-3 and V is TRBV5-1; checking the TCRdb D call of TRBD1 is not possible without DNA. The CDR3 sequence is 15 residues long. Germline V gives CDR1 SGHRS, CDR2 YFSETQ. CDR3 amino acids: CASSSAGDRTDTQYF.

The chain combines TRBV6-1 with TRBJ2-2. CDR1 and CDR2 from the germline V gene are MNHNS and SASEGT. The CDR3 covers 13 residues. CDR3 in amino acids: CASSQTSDGELFF.

The rearrangement joins TRBV20-1 to TRBJ1-2; the TCRdb D gene call, TRBD1, has no DNA to confirm it. The germline CDR1 and CDR2 sequences are DFQATT and SNEGSKA (reference sequence). CDR3 size: 13 residues. The CDR3: CSALSTGDDGYTF.

CDR3 residues: CASSGGLPEDTQYF. This chain uses TRBV5-5 with TRBJ2-3; the D call of TRBD2 rests on TCRdb alone, since no DNA is present to check it. CDR1 is SGHKS, CDR2 YYEKEE, per germline (reference sequence). This CDR3 spans 14 amino acids.

The chain couples TRBV7-8 to TRBJ1-5; the TCRdb call, TRBD1, lacks DNA for checking. Germline V gene lookup returns CDR1 SGHVS and CDR2 FQNEAQ. This CDR3 is 13 amino acids long. CDR3 in amino acids: CASSFPGNQPQHF.

The chain carries TRBV5-1 and TRBJ1-1; the TCRdb D gene call, TRBD1, has no DNA to confirm it. Germline CDR1 is SGHRS and CDR2 is YFSETQ. The CDR3 totals 16 residues. CDR3: CASSVRADRMNTEAFF.

The rearrangement joins TRBV7-9 to TRBJ2-3; TCRdb's D call, TRBD2, is unchecked because there is no DNA. The CDR3 is 15 amino acids. Germline loops: CDR1 SEHNR, CDR2 FQNEAQ (reference sequence). The CDR3 protein is CASSLSSGGPNTQYF. The full variable domain, rest sourced from reference TRBV7-9 and TRBJ2-3, is DTGVSQNPRHKITKRGQNVTFRCDPISEHNRLYWYRQTLGQGPEFLTYFQNEAQLEKSRLLSDRFSAERPKGSFSTLEIQRTEQGDSAMYLCASSLSSGGPNTQYFGPGTRLTVL.

The chain recombines TRBV6-6 with TRBJ1-5. CDR3 size: 14 residues. Per germline, CDR1 MNHNY and CDR2 SVGAGI (reference sequence). The CDR3: CASSPGTRDQPQHF.

CDR3 region: CASSLSRMTNTGELFF. V and J are TRBV28 and TRBJ2-2. The CDR3 covers 16 residues. Germline V gene sequence: CDR1 MDHEN, CDR2 SYDVKM.

V gene TRBV7-8 combines with J gene TRBJ2-6. Germline V gene lookup returns CDR1 SGHVS and CDR2 FQNEAQ. The CDR3 is 17 residues long. The CDR3 loop is CASSLDPRGSGANVLTF.

This sequence joins TRBV30 and TRBJ1-6; TCRdb's D call, TRBD1, is unchecked because there is no DNA. Per germline, CDR1 GTSNPN and CDR2 SVGIG (reference sequence). This CDR3 comprises 14 residues. This CDR3 reads CAWSGDRENSPLHF. Variable domain in full (rest from reference TRBV30 and TRBJ1-6): SQTIHQWPATLVQPVGSPLSLECTVEGTSNPNLYWYRQAAGRGLQLLFYSVGIGQISSEVPQNLSASRPQDRQFILSSKKLLLSDSGFYLCAWSGDRENSPLHFGNGTRLTVT.

The chain links TRBV20-1 to TRBJ1-5. Germline V gene sequence: CDR1 DFQATT, CDR2 SNEGSKA (reference sequence). The CDR3 covers 13 residues. The CDR3 reads CSATEDSNQPQHF.

The J gene is TRBJ1-2, the V gene TRBV27; absent DNA, TCRdb's TRBD1 call cannot be checked. Per the germline V gene, CDR1 is MNHEY and CDR2 is SMNVEV (reference sequence). This CDR3 spans 13 amino acids. This CDR3 is CASRDRSNYGYTF.

The rearrangement uses TRBV25-1 and TRBJ2-1; as DNA is missing, the TRBD1 call by TCRdb cannot be tested. Looked up from germline, CDR1 is MGHDK and CDR2 is SYGVNS. This CDR3 comprises 15 residues. CDR3 protein: CASSPPNLSYNEQFF.

This chain links TRBV20-1 with TRBJ2-7; TCRdb's D call, TRBD2, is unchecked because there is no DNA. The CDR3 is 15 amino acids. Germline assignment: CDR1 DFQATT and CDR2 SNEGSKA (reference sequence). CDR3 protein: CSAFPGTSIFYEQYF.

The chain recombines TRBV4-1 with TRBJ1-5. Germline V gene sequence: CDR1 MGHRA, CDR2 YSYEKL. This CDR3 comprises 15 residues. CDR3: CASSQEGRRNQPQHF.

This chain links TRBV24-1 with TRBJ2-1; no DNA is available, so the TRBD2 call from TCRdb remains unchecked. The CDR3 has 15 residues. Per the germline V gene, CDR1 is KGHDR and CDR2 is SFDVKD. The CDR3: CATSDRLAGVYEQFF.

The chain carries TRBV18 and TRBJ2-7; the TCRdb D gene call, TRBD1, has no DNA to confirm it. Germline CDR1 reads KGHSH; CDR2 reads LQKENI. This CDR3 comprises 14 residues. The CDR3: CASSPSGPLAEQYF.

The V gene is TRBV28, the J gene TRBJ2-5; lacking DNA, the TRBD1 call made by TCRdb goes unchecked. The germline V gene has CDR1 MDHEN and CDR2 SYDVKM. This CDR3 region has 14 residues. The CDR3 loop is CASSLLSGGETQYF.

The chain carries TRBV12-3 or TRBV12-4 and TRBJ1-1; TCRdb returns TRBD1, unconfirmable since there is no DNA. The CDR3 contains 14 residues. The chain's CDR3 is CASSRRGADTEAFF.

The rearrangement joins TRBV19 to TRBJ1-6. Germline CDR1 reads LNHDA; CDR2 reads SQIVND (reference sequence). The CDR3 length is 14 residues. This CDR3 is CASSIQGHGSPLHF.

The chain is built from TRBV28 and TRBJ2-6. CDR1 and CDR2 (germline): MDHEN, SYDVKM. The CDR3 contains 16 residues. CDR3: CASSPNHWSGANVLTF.

V gene TRBV29-1 combines with J gene TRBJ1-4. The length of the CDR3 is 13 residues. From germline, CDR1 is SQVTM and CDR2 ANQGSEA. This CDR3 reads CSVASRAEEKLFF.

The chain carries TRBV18 and TRBJ2-7. This CDR3 has 12 amino acids. The germline gives CDR1 KGHSH, CDR2 LQKENI. CDR3: CASSPAEYEQYF. The variable domain in full, with the rest retrieved from reference TRBV18 and TRBJ2-7, is NAGVMQNPRHLVRRRGQEARLRCSPMKGHSHVYWYRQLPEEGLKFMVYLQKENIIDESGMPKERFSAEFPKEGPSILRIQQVVRGDSAAYFCASSPAEYEQYFGPGTRLTVT.

The chain recombines TRBV20-1 with TRBJ2-7; TCRdb indicates TRBD2, and absent DNA this call remains unverified. The CDR3 contains 14 residues. Germline V CDR1 and CDR2: DFQATT, SNEGSKA (reference sequence). This chain's CDR3 is CSATPEDYSYEQYF.